The 12 T cell receptor beta chains listed next were all sequenced from one sample in a study of spatial heterogeneity in lung cancer. No antigen has been identified for these receptors. The time point is: sample taken at primary tumor resection. TCRdb re-called the 5' RACE reads through MiXCR, storing one row per CDR3 protein. The sample contains some 6,900 distinct CDR3 sequences, roughly an eighth of which appear only once. Study conclusions and caveats: Expanded alpha and beta TCR counts within tumors tracked tumor mutation counts.

The starting material was lung tumor tissue, obtained at surgery. These receptors all stem from a male donor with early-stage non-small cell lung cancer.

Of note for this clonotype: In a library made to pick up alpha chains, this beta chain is a stray read with a size that means little. The genes are TRBV12-3 or TRBV12-4 and TRBJ2-2; TRBD2 aligns across 10 bases. V lost 6 bases to trimming and J lost 3 bases; unmatched junction nucleotides: 7. The CDR3 consists of 16 residues. The CDR3 nucleotides are TGTGCCAGCAGCACCCGACTAGCGGGTGACACCGGGGAGCTGTTTTTT. This translates into CASSTRLAGDTGELFF.

With regard to this clonotype: This beta chain came through as a stray read in a library set up for alpha chains, and its size says little. V and J are TRBV10-3 and TRBJ2-3, with 12 bases that match TRBD2. The CDR3 is 15 residues long. Germline CDR1 ENHRY, CDR2 SYGVKD. J was trimmed by 0 bases and V by 5 bases; bases with no gene match: 0. The CDR3: CAISTSGRSTDTQYF. For the CDR3, the DNA is TGTGCCATCAGTACTAGCGGGAGGAGCACAGATACGCAGTATTTT.

Many counts were recorded for this clonotype. This beta chain is an unintended read in a library built for alpha chains; its size means little. This rearrangement joins TRBV5-1 to TRBJ2-1; 8 bases are a match to TRBD1. Germline V gene data show CDR1 as SGHRS and CDR2 as YFSETQ. With 1 base clipped from V and 8 bases from J, the junction kept 8 bases outside the gene matches. The CDR3 contains 15 residues. CDR3 coding DNA: TGCGCCAGCAGCTTGAGGCAGGGGGCGAGGGATGAGCAGTTCTTC. Translating gives CASSLRQGARDEQFF. Supplemented by reference TRBV5-1 and TRBJ2-1, the full variable domain reads KAGVTQTPRYLIKTRGQQVTLSCSPISGHRSVSWYQQTPGQGLQFLFEYFSETQRNKGNFPGRFSGRQFSNSRSEMNVSTLELGDSALYLCASSLRQGARDEQFFGPGTRLTVL.

This clonotype turned up a few times. This beta chain lies outside the target of a library built for alpha chains; its clone size means little. V usage is TRBV3-1 and J usage is TRBJ1-6, with TRBD1 matching 9 bases. CDR1 is LGHDT and CDR2 is YNNKEL in the germline V gene (reference sequence). The V segment lost 3 bases and the J segment 7 bases; nucleotides outside the gene matches: 4. The CDR3 covers 15 residues. The DNA for the CDR3 is TGTGCCAGCAGCCAGGACAGGGGATTCAATTCACCCCTCCACTTT. This gives the protein CASSQDRGFNSPLHF.

This clonotype came up many times. This beta chain came through as a stray read in a library set up for alpha chains, and its size says little. The gene calls are TRBV20-1 and TRBJ1-2; D perhaps matches TRBD1 (6 bases). The CDR3 spans 14 residues. Between the trimmed V and J ends, which lost 6 bases and 6 bases, there was a span of 20 bases. Germline values: CDR1 DFQATT, CDR2 SNEGSKA (reference sequence). The CDR3 bases are TGCAGTGCATTAAGACAGGAGAGTATCGATGGCTACACCTTC. This sequence encodes CSALRQESIDGYTF.

Details on this clonotype: Within a library made for alpha chains, this beta chain is off target, and its count is uninformative. The genes are TRBV10-3 and TRBJ1-5; 7 bases are shared with TRBD1. Germline V gene sequence: CDR1 ENHRY, CDR2 SYGVKD. The CDR3 is 13 residues long. After removal of 9 bases from V and 0 bases from J, the junction contained 2 bases not matched to a gene. The CDR3 protein is CAIQGSSNQPQHF. CDR3 nucleotide sequence: TGTGCCATACAGGGGAGTAGCAATCAGCCCCAGCATTTT.

This clonotype is labeled as medium-sized. Found in a library prepared for alpha chains, this beta chain is an off-target read, and its abundance has little meaning. CDR3 amino acids: CASAGLAGVGDTQYF. DNA of the CDR3: TGCGCCAGCGCGGGACTAGCGGGAGTTGGAGATACGCAGTATTTT. This chain connects TRBV4-1 to TRBJ2-3; 14 bases map to TRBD2. The CDR3 totals 15 residues. From germline, CDR1 is MGHRA and CDR2 YSYEKL. V lost 8 bases to trimming and J lost 5 bases; unmatched junction nucleotides: 6.

A remark on this clonotype: This beta chain is an off-target read within a library intended for alpha chains, so its frequency means little. The V gene is TRBV3-1, the J gene TRBJ2-4; 7 bases map to TRBD2. Trimming removed 3 bases from V and 0 bases from J; junction bases left unmatched: 5. The CDR3 is 16 amino acids. Germline lookup yields CDR1 LGHDT and CDR2 YNNKEL (reference sequence). CDR3 bases: TGTGCCAGCAGCCAGGGTCTAGCGGTAGCCAAAAACATTCAGTACTTC. It translates to CASSQGLAVAKNIQYF.

Concerning this clonotype: This beta chain represents an off-target read in a library built for alpha chains; its size is of limited meaning. The chain has TRBV6-6 and TRBJ1-1, with D unresolved. The germline CDR1 and CDR2 sequences are MNHNY and SVGAGI (reference sequence). V shed 6 bases and J shed 3 bases, with 11 bases lying between them. There are 13 residues in the CDR3. The CDR3 sequence is CASSTDGYTEAFF. CDR3 coding DNA: TGTGCCAGCAGCACCGATGGGTACACTGAAGCTTTCTTT.

This clonotype is medium-sized in the sample. With the library built for alpha chains, this beta chain is off target and its frequency is not meaningful. The genes are TRBV10-3 and TRBJ1-3, with 7 bases identical to TRBD1. From germline, CDR1 is ENHRY and CDR2 SYGVKD. J gave up 2 bases and V 6 bases, and 4 bases lay outside the gene matches. The CDR3 covers 14 residues. CDR3 amino acids: CAISPGTAGNTIYF. CDR3 sequence (DNA): TGTGCCATCAGCCCAGGGACAGCTGGAAACACCATATATTTT.

Of note for this clonotype: This beta chain slipped into a library made for alpha chains as a stray read, so its size is not meaningful. The rearrangement joins TRBV9 to TRBJ1-3, with D unclear. The CDR3 runs 15 residues. The V gene lost 4 bases and the J gene lost 0 bases, with 11 bases spanning the gap. CDR1 and CDR2 from the germline V gene are SGDLS and YYNGEE. The CDR3 is CASSTADLSGNTIYF. The CDR3 DNA is TGTGCCAGCAGCACCGCCGACCTCTCTGGAAACACCATATATTTT.

This clonotype was seen many times. This beta chain lies outside the target of a library built for alpha chains; its clone size means little. V and J are TRBV19 and TRBJ2-3; 10 nucleotides agree with TRBD1. V was clipped by 7 bases and J by 3 bases; unmatched bases: 4. The germline V gene has CDR1 LNHDA and CDR2 SQIVND (reference sequence). The CDR3 consists of 14 residues. Here the CDR3 DNA reads TGTGCCAGTACGGACAGGGGGGTTACAGATACGCAGTATTTT. Encoded protein: CASTDRGVTDTQYF.